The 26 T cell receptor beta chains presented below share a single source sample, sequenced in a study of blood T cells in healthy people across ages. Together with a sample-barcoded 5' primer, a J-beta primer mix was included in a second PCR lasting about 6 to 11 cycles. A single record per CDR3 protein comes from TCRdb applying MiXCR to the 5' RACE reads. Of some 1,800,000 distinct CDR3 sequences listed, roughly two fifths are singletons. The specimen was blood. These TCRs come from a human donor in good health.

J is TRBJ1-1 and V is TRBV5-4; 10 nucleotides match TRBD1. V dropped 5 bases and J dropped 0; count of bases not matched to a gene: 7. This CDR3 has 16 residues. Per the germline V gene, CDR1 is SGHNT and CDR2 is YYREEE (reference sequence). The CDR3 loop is CASRSGTGVVNTEAFF. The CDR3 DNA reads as TGTGCCAGCAGGTCCGGGACAGGGGTTGTGAACACTGAAGCTTTCTTT.

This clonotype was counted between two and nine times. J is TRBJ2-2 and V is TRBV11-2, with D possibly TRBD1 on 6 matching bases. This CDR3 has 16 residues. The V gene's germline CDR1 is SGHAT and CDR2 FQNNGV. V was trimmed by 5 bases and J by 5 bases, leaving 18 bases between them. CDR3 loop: CASSPDPQGWTGELFF. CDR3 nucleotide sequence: TGTGCCAGCAGCCCCGACCCGCAGGGGTGGACCGGGGAGCTGTTTTTT.

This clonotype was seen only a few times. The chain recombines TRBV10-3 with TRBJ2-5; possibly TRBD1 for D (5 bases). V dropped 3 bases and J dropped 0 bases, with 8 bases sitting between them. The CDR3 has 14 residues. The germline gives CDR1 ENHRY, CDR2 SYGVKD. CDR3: CAISDRVDQETQYF. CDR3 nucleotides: TGTGCCATCAGTGACAGGGTGGACCAAGAGACCCAGTACTTC.

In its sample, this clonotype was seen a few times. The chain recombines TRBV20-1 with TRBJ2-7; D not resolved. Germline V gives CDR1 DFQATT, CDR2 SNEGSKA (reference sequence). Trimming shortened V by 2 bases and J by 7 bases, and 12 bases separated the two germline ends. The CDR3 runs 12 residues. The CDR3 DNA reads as TGCAGTGCTAGAAAGAGTGACAATGAGCAGTACTTC. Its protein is CSARKSDNEQYF.

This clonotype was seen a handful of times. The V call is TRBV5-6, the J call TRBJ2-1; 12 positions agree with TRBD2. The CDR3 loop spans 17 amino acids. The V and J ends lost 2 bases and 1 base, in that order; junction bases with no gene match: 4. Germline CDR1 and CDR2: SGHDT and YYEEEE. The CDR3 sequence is CASSFSSGGVSYNEQFF. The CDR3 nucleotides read TGTGCCAGCAGCTTTTCTAGCGGGGGGGTATCCTACAATGAGCAGTTCTTC.

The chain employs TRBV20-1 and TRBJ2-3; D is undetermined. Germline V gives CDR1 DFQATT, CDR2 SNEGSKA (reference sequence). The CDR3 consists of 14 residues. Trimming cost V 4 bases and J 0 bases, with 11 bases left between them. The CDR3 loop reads CSATTLRSTDTQYF. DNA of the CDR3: TGCAGTGCTACTACCCTTCGGAGCACAGATACGCAGTATTTT.

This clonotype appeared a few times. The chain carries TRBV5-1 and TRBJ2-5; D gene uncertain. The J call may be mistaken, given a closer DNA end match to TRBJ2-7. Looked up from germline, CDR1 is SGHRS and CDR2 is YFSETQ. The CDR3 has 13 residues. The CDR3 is CASSPTRFGEQYF. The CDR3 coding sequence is TGCGCCAGCAGCCCGACGAGGTTCGGCGAGCAGTACTTC.

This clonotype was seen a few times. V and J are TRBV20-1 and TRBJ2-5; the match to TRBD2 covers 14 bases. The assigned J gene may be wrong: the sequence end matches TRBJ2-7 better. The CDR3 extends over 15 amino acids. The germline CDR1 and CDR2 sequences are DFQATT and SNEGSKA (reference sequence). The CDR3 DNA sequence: TGCAGTGCTAGGACGACTAGCGGGGGGGACCACGAGCAGTACTTC. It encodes CSARTTSGGDHEQYF.

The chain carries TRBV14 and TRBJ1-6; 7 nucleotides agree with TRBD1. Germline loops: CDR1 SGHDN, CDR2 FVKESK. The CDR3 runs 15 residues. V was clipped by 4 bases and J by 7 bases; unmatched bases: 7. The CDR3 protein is CASSLNRGPNSPLHF. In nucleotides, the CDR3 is TGTGCCAGCAGCCTAAACAGGGGTCCAAATTCACCCCTCCACTTT.

CDR3 loop: CASTQGISSADTQYF. DNA for the CDR3: TGTGCCAGCACCCAGGGGATTTCGAGCGCAGATACGCAGTATTTT. The rearrangement links TRBV12-3 or TRBV12-4 to TRBJ2-3, with TRBD1 as a possible D gene (6 bases). Trimming took off 7 bases at V and 4 bases at J, with 18 bases between the two ends. The CDR3 consists of 15 residues.

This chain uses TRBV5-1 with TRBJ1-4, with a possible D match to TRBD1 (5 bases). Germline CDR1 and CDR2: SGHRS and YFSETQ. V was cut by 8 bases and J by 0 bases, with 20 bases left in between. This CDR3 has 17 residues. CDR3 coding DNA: TGCGCCAGTTCGAGGGGAAGGAGAGGGGCAACTAATGAAAAACTGTTTTTT. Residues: CASSRGRRGATNEKLFF.

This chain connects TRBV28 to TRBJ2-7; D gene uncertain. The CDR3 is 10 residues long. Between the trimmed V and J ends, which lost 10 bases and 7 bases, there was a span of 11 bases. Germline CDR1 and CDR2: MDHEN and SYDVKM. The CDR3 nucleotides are TGTGCCACCCAAGCTTCGGAGCAGTACTTC. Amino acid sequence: CATQASEQYF.

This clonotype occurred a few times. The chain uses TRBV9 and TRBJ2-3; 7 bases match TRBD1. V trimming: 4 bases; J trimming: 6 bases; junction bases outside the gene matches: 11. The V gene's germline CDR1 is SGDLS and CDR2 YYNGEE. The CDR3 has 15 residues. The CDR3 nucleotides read TGTGCCAGCAGCTTCGAGGGGGCGCACGGGGATACGCAGTATTTT. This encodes CASSFEGAHGDTQYF.

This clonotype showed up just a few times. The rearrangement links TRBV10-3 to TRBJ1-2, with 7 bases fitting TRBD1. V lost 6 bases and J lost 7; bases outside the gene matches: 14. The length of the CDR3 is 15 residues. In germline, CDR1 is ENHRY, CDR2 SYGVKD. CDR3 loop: CAISQPGQRSSGYTF. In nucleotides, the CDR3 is TGTGCCATCAGCCAACCGGGACAGAGGTCCTCTGGCTACACCTTC.

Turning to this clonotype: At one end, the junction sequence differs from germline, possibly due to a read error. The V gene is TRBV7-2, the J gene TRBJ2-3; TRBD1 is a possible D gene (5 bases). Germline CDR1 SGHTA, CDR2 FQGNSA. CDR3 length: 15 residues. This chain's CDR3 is CASSLNPKGLDTQYF. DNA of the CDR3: TGTGCCAGCAGCTTAAATCCTAAGGGGTTAGATACGCAATATTTT.

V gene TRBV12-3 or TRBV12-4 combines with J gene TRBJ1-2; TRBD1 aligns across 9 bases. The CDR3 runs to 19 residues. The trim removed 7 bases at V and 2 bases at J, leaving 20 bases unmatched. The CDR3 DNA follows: TGTGCCAGCACCAACTTGGGACAGGGACTATCTTGGCAAAACTATGGCTACACCTTC. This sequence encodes CASTNLGQGLSWQNYGYTF.

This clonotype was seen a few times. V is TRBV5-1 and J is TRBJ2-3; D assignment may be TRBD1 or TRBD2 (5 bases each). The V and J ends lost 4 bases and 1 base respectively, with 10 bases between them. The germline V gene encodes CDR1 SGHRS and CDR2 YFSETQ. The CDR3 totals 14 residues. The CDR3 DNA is TGCGCCAGCAGCGGGGGAAGTGGCACAGATACGCAGTATTTT. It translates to CASSGGSGTDTQYF.

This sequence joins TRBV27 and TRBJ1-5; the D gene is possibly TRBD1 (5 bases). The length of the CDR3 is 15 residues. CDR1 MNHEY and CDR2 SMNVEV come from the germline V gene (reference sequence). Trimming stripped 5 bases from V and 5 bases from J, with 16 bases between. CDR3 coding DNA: TGTGCCAGCAGTCCGACAGTCCTCCCTGATCAGCCCCAGCATTTT. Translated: CASSPTVLPDQPQHF.

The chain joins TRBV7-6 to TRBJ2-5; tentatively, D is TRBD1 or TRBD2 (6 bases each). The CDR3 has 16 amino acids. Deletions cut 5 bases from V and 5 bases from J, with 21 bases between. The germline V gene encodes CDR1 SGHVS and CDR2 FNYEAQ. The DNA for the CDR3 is TGTGCCAGCAGCCCTGTCGGTGGGGGGCAGCCGGAGACCCAGTACTTC. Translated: CASSPVGGGQPETQYF.

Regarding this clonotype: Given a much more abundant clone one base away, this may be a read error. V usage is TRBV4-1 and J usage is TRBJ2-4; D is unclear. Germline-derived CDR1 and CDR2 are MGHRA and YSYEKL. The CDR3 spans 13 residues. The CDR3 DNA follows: TGCGCCGGCAGCCAGGCGGCGGAAAACATTCAGTACTTC. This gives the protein CAGSQAAENIQYF.

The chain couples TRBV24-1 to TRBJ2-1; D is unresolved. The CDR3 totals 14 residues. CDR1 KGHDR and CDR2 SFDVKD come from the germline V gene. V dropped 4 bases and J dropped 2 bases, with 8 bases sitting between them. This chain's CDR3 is CATSDPDPYNEQFF. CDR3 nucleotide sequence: TGTGCCACCAGTGACCCAGATCCCTACAATGAGCAGTTCTTC.

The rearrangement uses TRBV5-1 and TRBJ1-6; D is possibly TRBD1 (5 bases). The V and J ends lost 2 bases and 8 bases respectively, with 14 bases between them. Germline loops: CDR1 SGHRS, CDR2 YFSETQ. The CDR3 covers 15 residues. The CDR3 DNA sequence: TGCGCCAGCAGCTTTGGTGGGGGACGAGATTCACCCCTCCACTTT. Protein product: CASSFGGGRDSPLHF.

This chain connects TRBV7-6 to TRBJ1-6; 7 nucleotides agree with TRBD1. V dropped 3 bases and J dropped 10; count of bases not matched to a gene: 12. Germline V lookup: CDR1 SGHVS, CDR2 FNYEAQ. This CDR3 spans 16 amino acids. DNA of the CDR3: TGTGCCAGCAGCTTGGCCCAGGGGGGCCTCACATCACCCCTCCACTTT. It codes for CASSLAQGGLTSPLHF.

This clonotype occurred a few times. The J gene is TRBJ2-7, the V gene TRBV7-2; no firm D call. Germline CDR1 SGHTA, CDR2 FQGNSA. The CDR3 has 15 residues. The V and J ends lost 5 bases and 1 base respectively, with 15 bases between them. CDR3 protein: CASSPTGWRSYEQYF. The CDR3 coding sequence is TGTGCCAGCAGCCCAACCGGGTGGCGTTCCTACGAGCAGTACTTC.

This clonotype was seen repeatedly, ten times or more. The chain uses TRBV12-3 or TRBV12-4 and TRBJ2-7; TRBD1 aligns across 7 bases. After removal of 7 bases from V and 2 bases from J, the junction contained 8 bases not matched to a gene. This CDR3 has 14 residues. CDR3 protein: CASTLGQGAYEQYF. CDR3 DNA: TGTGCCAGCACCCTGGGGCAGGGGGCCTACGAGCAGTACTTC.

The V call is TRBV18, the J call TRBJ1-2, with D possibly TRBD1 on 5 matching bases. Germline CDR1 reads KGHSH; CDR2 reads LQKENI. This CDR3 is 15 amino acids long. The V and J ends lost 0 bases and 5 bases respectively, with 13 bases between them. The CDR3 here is CASSPPGAREYGYTF. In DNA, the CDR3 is TGTGCCAGCTCACCACCTGGGGCTAGGGAATATGGCTACACCTTC.